This T cell receptor beta chain was recorded in a study of blood T cells in healthy people across ages (dated by TCRdb to about 2015). About the investigation overall: In model experiments, template switching captured about one uniquely barcoded TCR beta cDNA molecule for every two T cells. Using deep sequencing normalized with unique cDNA molecular identifiers, the study measured how TCR beta repertoire diversity changes with age. Two additional independent replicas of 1 million unique cDNA reads from the same blood draw were analyzed for two donors (one aged 18 to 30 and one aged 80 or older). The donors were split into four age groups: young (average around 15 years), middle-aged (around 37), aged (over 55) and long-lived (under 85). Donors of different ages were randomly distributed across sequencing lanes to avoid experimental bias.

Donors were 35 to 40 systemically healthy Caucasian individuals from Russia aged roughly 6 to 95 years. Each donor gave 8 to 10 milliliters of peripheral blood, drawn into EDTA-treated Vacutainer tubes. Ficoll-Paque density-gradient centrifugation was used to isolate PBMCs, with at least 6 million per sample. Trizol reagent was used to extract total RNA from PBMCs, with at least 6 micrograms per sample. The percentages of naive CD45RAhigh/CD27high T cells were determined by flow cytometry on a PBMC aliquot from every donor. Remarks on this clonotype: Its target antigen remains unknown. No clone much larger than this one lies a single base away; base qualities are absent.

The library was produced with 5' RACE. TCRdb names Illumina HiSeq 2500 as the instrument used. A second roughly 6 to 11 cycle PCR used a sample-barcoded 5' primer and a J-beta primer mix. A unique molecular identifier was introduced onto each TCR beta cDNA molecule by a template-switch 5' adaptor carrying 12 random nucleotides. At least 2.5 million CDR3-containing paired-end reads were obtained from each sample. The Mint cDNA synthesis kit, primed by a TRBC-specific oligonucleotide, was used to synthesize first-strand cDNA from all RNA. After uracil-DNA glycosylase treatment, a first 18-cycle PCR used universal primers M1SS and BC2_uni_R on all cDNA. On the authors' methods: For normalization, 1 million high-quality reads, each with a distinct molecular identifier, were randomly selected from each sample. Instead of being binned into consensus sequences, reads that shared molecular identifiers were thrown out. CDR3 identification, clonotype clustering and error correction used MiTCR with a Q25 quality threshold and the strictest error-elimination algorithm. A nonparametric unseen species model with Euler transformation was used to estimate lower-bound total TCR beta diversity. TCRdb applied fastp at Q25 and MiXCR to the public reads, then kept only in-frame beta chains. One record per CDR3 amino acid sequence lists the most common genes and DNA. The V and J calls shown here were made by TCRdb, not taken from the authors' results. The sample includes 700,000 to 1,000,000 distinct CDR3 sequences, with under 55% observed a single time. Around 18% of the sample comes from the top ten.

The CDR3, cysteine through phenylalanine, is 14 amino acids long. The only DNA kept is the CDR3, 42 bases in frame from the first base. Relative to germline, V is missing 5 bases and J is missing 5 bases, with 9 bases of the junction outside any gene match. The paper's findings and limits, for the study overall: Compared with the aged group, the long-lived group had more naive CD4+ T cells, fewer expanded clones and increased TCR diversity, suggesting age selection. Estimates of total diversity based on one million sequenced T cells were regarded as lower bounds and as underestimates. The percentage of naive T cells measured by flow cytometry correlated strongly with observed TCR beta diversity. Observed TCR beta diversity per million T cells fell roughly linearly with age, and a significant reduction was already apparent by age approximately 40. Because donor CMV infection status was unknown, age-related changes in expanded clonotypes were potentially confounded. Since profiling was done on bulk unsorted PBMCs, naive and antigen-experienced compartments could not be conclusively compared.

Rearrangement joined TRBV12-3 or TRBV12-4 to TRBJ2-7, and 7 junction bases match TRBD1. Sequences were obtained from blood. This clonotype was sampled from a man in his 60s in good health. The DNA sequence is given as TGTGCCAGCAGTCCAACAGGGGCGCTCAACGAGCAGTACTTC. This yields the protein CASSPTGALNEQYF.